The 15 T cell receptor beta chains in this list originate from one sample, sequenced in a study of shared clonotypes between healthy human individuals. Only in-frame clones appear in the TCRdb table, and some are missing; sequencing was by immunoSEQ multiplex PCR. The sample comprises approximately 2.5 million clones, 93% of which are singletons, and roughly 0.36% rests with the top ten. The sample comprised naive CD4+ T cells from PBMCs. Subset indicated: CD45RA+ positively selected. Receptors originate from a man aged 18 to 29 in good health. Some clones in this sample may be carry-over from other donors' samples.

A few counts support this clone. This sequence joins TRBV10-2 and TRBJ1-1; D remains ambiguous. V lost 8 bases and J 0 bases, leaving 4 bases between the germline ends. Per the germline V gene, CDR1 is WSHSY and CDR2 is SAAADI. This CDR3 comprises 11 residues. The CDR3 protein is CASWMNTEAFF. The CDR3 nucleotides are TGCGCCAGCTGGATGAACACTGAAGCTTTCTTT.

The chain employs TRBV5-5 and TRBJ2-7; 7 bases map to TRBD2. The germline gives CDR1 SGHKS, CDR2 YYEKEE (reference sequence). CDR3 length: 15 residues. V dropped 2 bases and J dropped 4; count of bases not matched to a gene: 9. The CDR3 loop reads CASSFSGSLSYEQYF. Written as DNA, the CDR3 is TGTGCCAGCAGCTTTAGCGGGTCTTTGTCTTACGAGCAGTACTTC. The whole variable domain, filled in from reference TRBV5-5 and TRBJ2-7, reads DAGVTQSPTHLIKTRGQQVTLRCSPISGHKSVSWYQQVLGQGPQFIFQYYEKEERGRGNFPDRFSARQFPNYSSELNVNALLLGDSALYLCASSFSGSLSYEQYFGPGTRLTVT.

This chain joins TRBV27 and TRBJ2-1, with D possibly being TRBD2 (6 bases). This CDR3 contains 17 residues. Per the germline V gene, CDR1 is MNHEY and CDR2 is SMNVEV (reference sequence). V lost 3 bases, J lost 4 bases, and 19 bases lay in between. The chain's CDR3 is CASSLEGRGLQYNEQFF. CDR3 coding DNA: TGTGCCAGCAGTTTGGAGGGGCGGGGTCTACAGTACAATGAGCAGTTCTTC.

The CDR3 DNA reads TGTGCCAGCAGCCCGGGACTAGCGGGGAGAGAGACCCAGTACTTC. Its protein product is CASSPGLAGRETQYF. J is TRBJ2-5 and V is TRBV11-3; 13 bases line up with TRBD2. The CDR3 runs to 15 residues. Per the germline V gene, CDR1 is SGHNT and CDR2 is YENEEA. J gave up 4 bases and V 5 bases, and 4 bases lay outside the gene matches.

V usage is TRBV5-1 and J usage is TRBJ2-1; TRBD1 or TRBD2 may be the D gene (5 bases each). This CDR3 contains 15 residues. V was shortened by 0 bases and J by 9 bases, with 16 bases between the two germline ends. In germline, CDR1 is SGHRS, CDR2 YFSETQ. The CDR3 spells CASSLVGASGSEQFF. The CDR3 DNA follows: TGCGCCAGCAGCTTGGTCGGGGCTTCAGGGAGTGAGCAGTTCTTC.

The chain couples TRBV28 to TRBJ1-5; D might be TRBD1 (5 bases). From germline, CDR1 is MDHEN and CDR2 SYDVKM. The CDR3 sequence is 13 residues long. The chain's CDR3 is CATRRGGNQPQHF. CDR3 DNA: TGTGCAACACGGAGGGGCGGCAATCAGCCCCAGCATTTT.

The chain joins TRBV14 to TRBJ2-1; 8 bases are a match to TRBD2. The CDR3 extends over 16 amino acids. Germline-derived CDR1 and CDR2 are SGHDN and FVKESK. V dropped 0 bases and J dropped 2; count of bases not matched to a gene: 3. The CDR3 nucleotides are TGTGCCAGCAGCCAAGATAGCGGGGAGGCCTACAATGAGCAGTTCTTC. Translation gives CASSQDSGEAYNEQFF. Together with reference TRBV14 and TRBJ2-1, the CDR3 gives the full variable domain: EAGVTQFPSHSVIEKGQTVTLRCDPISGHDNLYWYRRVMGKEIKFLLHFVKESKQDESGMPNNRFLAERTGGTYSTLKVQPAELEDSGVYFCASSQDSGEAYNEQFFGPGTRLTVL.

V gene TRBV6-6 combines with J gene TRBJ2-7; D is possibly TRBD2 (7 bases). The CDR3 loop spans 15 amino acids. Trimming cost V 5 bases and J 2 bases, with 16 bases left between them. Per germline, CDR1 MNHNY and CDR2 SVGAGI (reference sequence). CDR3 sequence: CASSPEGGLAYEQYF. CDR3 sequence (DNA): TGTGCCAGCAGTCCGGAGGGGGGGTTGGCCTACGAGCAGTACTTC.

This clone was observed a single time. The gene calls are TRBV11-2 and TRBJ2-7, with D possibly being TRBD2 (5 bases). This CDR3 is 16 amino acids long. The V gene lost 5 bases and the J gene lost 0 bases, with 17 bases spanning the gap. Germline CDR1 reads SGHAT; CDR2 reads FQNNGV. DNA of the CDR3: TGTGCCAGCAGCCGCGGTAGGACTCTCAACTCCTACGAGCAGTACTTC. The encoded protein is CASSRGRTLNSYEQYF.

The chain links TRBV28 to TRBJ2-1, with TRBD1 identical over 10 bases. The germline V gene has CDR1 MDHEN and CDR2 SYDVKM. The CDR3 consists of 17 residues. Losses at the gene ends were 7 bases for V and 6 bases for J; bases not matched to a gene: 15. The CDR3 protein is CASTTTTGDRGGNEQFF. CDR3 nucleotide sequence: TGTGCCAGCACCACTACTACCGGGGACAGGGGAGGCAATGAGCAGTTCTTC.

J is TRBJ1-2 and V is TRBV5-1, with 9 bases lining up with TRBD1. Germline loops: CDR1 SGHRS, CDR2 YFSETQ. The CDR3 loop spans 12 amino acids. This CDR3 reads CEQSDRGYGYTF. Written as DNA, the CDR3 is TGCGAACAATCGGACAGGGGCTATGGCTACACCTTC.

This chain's CDR3 is CASSPMYRGGTF. The CDR3 bases are TGTGCCAGCAGCCCGATGTACAGGGGCGGCACCTTC. The chain couples TRBV7-2 to TRBJ1-2; TRBD1 aligns across 7 bases. Looked up from germline, CDR1 is SGHTA and CDR2 is FQGNSA. J was trimmed by 13 bases and V by 5 bases; bases with no gene match: 10. CDR3 length: 12 residues.

This sequence joins TRBV7-7 and TRBJ2-2, with D possibly being TRBD1 (6 bases). Germline CDR1 and CDR2: SSHAT and FNYEAQ (reference sequence). Trimming cost V 5 bases and J 7 bases, with 14 bases left between them. There are 14 residues in the CDR3. The CDR3 loop is CASSPQGPGGELFF. The DNA of the CDR3 is TGTGCCAGCAGCCCACAGGGTCCGGGCGGGGAGCTGTTTTTT.

V is TRBV5-1 and J is TRBJ1-4; 7 bases match TRBD1. The germline V gene has CDR1 SGHRS and CDR2 YFSETQ. The CDR3 covers 14 residues. The V gene end was trimmed by 4 bases and the J gene end by 8 bases; junction bases not matched to a gene: 8. The CDR3 DNA reads TGCGCCAGCAGCCGAGGGGGCCGGGGAGAAAAACTGTTTTTT. This codes for CASSRGGRGEKLFF.

V is TRBV27 and J is TRBJ2-1; 13 positions match TRBD2. CDR1 and CDR2 (germline): MNHEY, SMNVEV (reference sequence). The CDR3 is 17 residues long. V lost 7 bases and J lost 2; bases outside the gene matches: 8. The CDR3 DNA follows: TGTGCCAGCACCCGGACTAGCGGGAGAGGGCCCTACAATGAGCAGTTCTTC. This sequence encodes CASTRTSGRGPYNEQFF.